The sequence of this T cell receptor (beta chain) was determined in a study of blood T cell repertoires in COVID-19. Turning to the study itself: The study drew acute and convalescent COVID-19 samples from the United States, Italy and Spain. The analysed material was cDNA or gDNA that came from T cells, B-cell-depleted T cells, or PBMCs.

Per the original methods: Estimation of nucleated cell counts was performed using reference gene primer amplification. The protocol was immunoSEQ multiplex PCR, while the TCRdb copy is restricted to in-frame clones and leaves out a portion. V, J and clone size are taken as reported in that table, and D and trimming were inferred from the DNA itself. The data hold fewer than 45,000 clones, with 70% to 90% observed a single time. The germline CDR1 and CDR2 sequences are LNHDA and SQIVND (reference sequence). The CDR3 spans 14 residues. V was clipped by 9 bases and J by 0 bases; unmatched bases: 7. Material: peripheral blood. The rearrangement uses TRBV19 and TRBJ2-7; TRBD1 matches 8 bases. This sequence originates from a woman at least 80 years old with acute or convalescent COVID-19. In nucleotides, the CDR3 is TGTGCCAGAACGGACAGGGCCCACTCCTACGAGCAGTACTTC. This encodes CARTDRAHSYEQYF.